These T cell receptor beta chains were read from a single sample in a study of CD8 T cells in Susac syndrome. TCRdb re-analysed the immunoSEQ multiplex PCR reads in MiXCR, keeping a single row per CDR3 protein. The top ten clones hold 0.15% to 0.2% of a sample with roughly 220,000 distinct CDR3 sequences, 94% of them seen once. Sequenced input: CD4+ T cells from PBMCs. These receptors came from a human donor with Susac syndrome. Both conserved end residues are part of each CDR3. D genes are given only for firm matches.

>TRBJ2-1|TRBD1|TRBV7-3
TGTGCCAGCAGTCAGACAGGGAATGAGCAGTTCTTC
CASSQTGNEQFF
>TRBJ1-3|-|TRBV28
TGTGCCAGCAGCCCTACTTGGGGGACGGGAAACACCATATATTTT
CASSPTWGTGNTIYF
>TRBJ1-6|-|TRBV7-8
TGTGCCAGCAGCTTAGGTCCGGGTCGTCCCCTCCACTTT
CASSLGPGRPLHF
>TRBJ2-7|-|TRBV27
TGTGCCGCAGGGCCCCTTCACAGCTACGAGCAGTACTTC
CAAGPLHSYEQYF
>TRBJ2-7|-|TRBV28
TGTGCCAGCAACCTCCGGGAGACAGCCGAGCAGTACTTC
CASNLRETAEQYF
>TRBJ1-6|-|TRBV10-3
TGTGCCATCAGTGATTTCCGGGAATCACCCCTCCACTTT
CAISDFRESPLHF
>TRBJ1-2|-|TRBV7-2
TGTGCCAGCAGCTTAAAGACTACGGGACATGGCTACACCTTC
CASSLKTTGHGYTF
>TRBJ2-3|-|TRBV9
TGTGCCAGCAGCGTAGACGGCGGCACAGATACGCAGTATTTT
CASSVDGGTDTQYF
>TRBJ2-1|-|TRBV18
TGTGCCAGCTCATCAACTGAGGGCAAGCAGTTCTTC
CASSSTEGKQFF
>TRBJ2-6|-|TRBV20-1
TGCAGTGCTAGATTCCCCGGAACTGCTGGGGCCAACGTCCTGACTTTC
CSARFPGTAGANVLTF